Listed here is a single T cell receptor beta chain. Trimming removed 8 bases from V and 6 bases from J; junction bases left unmatched: 0. CDR3 size: 11 residues. Germline assignment: CDR1 WNHNN and CDR2 SYGVQD (reference sequence). Repertoires were generated with immunoSEQ multiplex PCR, while TCRdb's copy carries only in-frame clones and drops some. Among 1.4 million or so clones listed, approximately 98.5% were seen once. The data stem from a study of shared clonotypes between healthy human individuals. The specimen sequenced was naive CD4+ T cells sorted from blood. Subset defined: CD45RA+ positively selected. The chain couples TRBV10-1 to TRBJ1-1; 10 nucleotides align to TRBD1. This sequence was found in a man aged 30 to 39 in good health. For the CDR3, the DNA is TGCGCCAGCGGACAGGGGGCTGAAGCTTTCTTT. This gives the protein CASGQGAEAFF.